A selection of T cell receptor beta chains follows, all from one sample in a study of CD8+ T cells in alopecia areata. Clones were read by immunoSEQ multiplex PCR, and TCRdb kept only the in-frame ones, dropping some. The table records about 190,000 clones, around 60% of them present only once. Sequenced material: CD4+ T cells sorted from blood, taken at approximately week 49, from a patient treated with tofacitinib. The source is a human donor with alopecia areata. CDR3s include the opening cysteine and the closing phenylalanine or tryptophan. A D gene is named only where the DNA matches it firmly. Clone size is stated in some rows and not others, as once, few, many or a class when expanded.

>few|TRBV25-1|TRBD1|TRBJ1-6
TGTGCCAGCACGACAGGGGTCAATTCACCCCTCCACTTT
CASTTGVNSPLHF
>.|TRBV5-1|.|TRBJ2-3
TGCGCCAGCAGTCCTCAACCCGGGACTAGCACAGATACGCAGTATTTT
CASSPQPGTSTDTQYF
>.|TRBV19|.|TRBJ1-5
TGTGCCAGTAGTTCGGTCAATAGCAATCAGCCCCAGCATTTT
CASSSVNSNQPQHF
>.|TRBV27|.|TRBJ2-7
TGTGCCAGCAGCCTCACAGGGTCGGTCTACGAGCAGTACTTC
CASSLTGSVYEQYF
>.|TRBV4-3|TRBD2|TRBJ2-1
TGCGCCAGCAGCCAATTTGGGACTAGCGGCCTATTGGAGCAGTTCTTC
CASSQFGTSGLLEQFF
>few|TRBV30|TRBD2|TRBJ2-5
TGTGCCTGGAGTGCGGGGACTACACAAGAGACCCAGTACTTC
CAWSAGTTQETQYF
>.|TRBV5-5|.|TRBJ2-4
TGTGCCAGCAGCCCACTTATGAGGGGCAACATTCAGTACTTC
CASSPLMRGNIQYF
>.|TRBV29-1|.|TRBJ1-1
TGCAGCGGTCAACGGGGGGTAAACACTGAAGCTTTCTTT
CSGQRGVNTEAFF
>.|TRBV2|.|TRBJ1-2
TGTGCCAGCAGTGTAGGGTTATCGGATGGCTACACCTTC
CASSVGLSDGYTF
>few|TRBV7-2|.|TRBJ1-1
TGTGCCAGCAGCTTATCGGAAGGCACAGGGAAAGCTTTCTTT
CASSLSEGTGKAFF
>.|TRBV7-9|.|TRBJ2-6
TGTGCCAGCAGCTTAGCGTGGGGCTCTGGGGCCAACGTCCTGACTTTC
CASSLAWGSGANVLTF
>.|TRBV5-6|.|TRBJ2-2
TGTGCCAGCAGCTTGGTGAGGGGAGCAGGCCCCTACACCGGGGAGCTGTTTTTT
CASSLVRGAGPYTGELFF
>.|TRBV30|.|TRBJ2-7
TGTGCCTGGAGTGGCGGCAGCTCCTACGAGCAGTACTTC
CAWSGGSSYEQYF
>.|TRBV7-2|.|TRBJ2-6
TGTGCCAGCAGCTTAAGGAACTCTGGGGCCAACGTCCTGACTTTC
CASSLRNSGANVLTF